Included here is one T cell receptor beta chain sequence, with context. Its antigen is not identified. CDR1 is MGHRA and CDR2 is YSYEKL in the germline V gene. V lost 10 bases, J lost 8 bases, and 16 bases stayed unmatched. This CDR3 region has 16 residues. The data are from a study of cytomegalovirus exposure and HLA in healthy donors. Study observations and caveats: An assumption of roughly uniform sequencing depth across donors underlay the presence/absence analyses.

Both 60 Vbeta primers and 13 Jbeta primers went into the PCR. TCRdb's table, derived via immunoSEQ multiplex PCR, lists solely in-frame clones and lacks some. Of around 100,000 clones listed, around 82% were seen once; the top ten hold 4%. This sequence was found in a woman in her fifties or sixties in good health and CMV-seropositive. The sample taken for sequencing was PBMCs. The chain carries TRBV4-1 and TRBJ1-6; TRBD1 agrees at 8 bases. CDR3 in amino acids: CATRPRQGFSDSPLHF. The DNA of the CDR3 is TGCGCCACCCGACCCCGACAGGGGTTTTCCGATTCACCCCTCCACTTT.